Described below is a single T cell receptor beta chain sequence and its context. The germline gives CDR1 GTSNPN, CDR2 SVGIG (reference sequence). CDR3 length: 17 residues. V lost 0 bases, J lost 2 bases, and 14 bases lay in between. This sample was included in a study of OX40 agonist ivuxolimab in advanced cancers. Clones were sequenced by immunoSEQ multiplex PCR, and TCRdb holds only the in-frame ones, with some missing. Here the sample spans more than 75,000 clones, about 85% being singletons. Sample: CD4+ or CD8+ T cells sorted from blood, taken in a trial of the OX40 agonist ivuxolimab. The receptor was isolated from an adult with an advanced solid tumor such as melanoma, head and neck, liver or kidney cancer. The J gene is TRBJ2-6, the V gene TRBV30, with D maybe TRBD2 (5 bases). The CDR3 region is CAWSVHRGQPGANVLTF. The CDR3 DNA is TGTGCCTGGAGTGTCCACCGCGGGCAACCTGGGGCCAACGTCCTGACTTTC.